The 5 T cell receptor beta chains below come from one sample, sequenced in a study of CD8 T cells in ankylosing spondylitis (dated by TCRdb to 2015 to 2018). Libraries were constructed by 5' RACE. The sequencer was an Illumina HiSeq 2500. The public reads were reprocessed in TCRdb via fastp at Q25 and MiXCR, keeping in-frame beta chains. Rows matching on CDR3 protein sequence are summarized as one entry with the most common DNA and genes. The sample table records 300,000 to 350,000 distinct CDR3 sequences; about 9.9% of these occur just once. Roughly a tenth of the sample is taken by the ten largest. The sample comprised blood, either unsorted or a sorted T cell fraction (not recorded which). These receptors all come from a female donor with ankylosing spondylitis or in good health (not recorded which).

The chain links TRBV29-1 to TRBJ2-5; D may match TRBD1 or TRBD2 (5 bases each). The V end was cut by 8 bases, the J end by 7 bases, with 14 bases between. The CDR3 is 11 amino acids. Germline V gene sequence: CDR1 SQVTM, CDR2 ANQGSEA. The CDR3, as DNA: TGCAGCACAGGTCCGGGATCGACCCAGTACTTC. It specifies CSTGPGSTQYF.

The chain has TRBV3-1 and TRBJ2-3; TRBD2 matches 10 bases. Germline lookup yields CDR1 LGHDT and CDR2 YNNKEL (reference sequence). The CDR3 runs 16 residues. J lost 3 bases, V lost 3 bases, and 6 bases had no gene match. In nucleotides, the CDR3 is TGTGCCAGCAGCCAGCCTAGCGGGGGAAGTACAGATACGCAGTATTTT. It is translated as CASSQPSGGSTDTQYF.

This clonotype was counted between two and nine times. Here the CDR3 DNA reads TGTGCCAGCGGCCTGACAGGGGGCACTGAAGCTTTCTTT. Amino acids: CASGLTGGTEAFF. The chain links TRBV5-4 to TRBJ1-1; 9 bases align to TRBD1. This CDR3 comprises 13 residues. CDR1 is SGHNT and CDR2 is YYREEE in the germline V gene (reference sequence). V shed 7 bases and J 4 bases; nucleotides not matched to a gene: 5. Supplemented by reference TRBV5-4 and TRBJ1-1, the full variable domain reads ETGVTQSPTHLIKTRGQQVTLRCSSQSGHNTVSWYQQALGQGPQFIFQYYREEENGRGNFPPRFSGLQFPNYSSELNVNALELDDSALYLCASGLTGGTEAFFGQGTRLTVV.

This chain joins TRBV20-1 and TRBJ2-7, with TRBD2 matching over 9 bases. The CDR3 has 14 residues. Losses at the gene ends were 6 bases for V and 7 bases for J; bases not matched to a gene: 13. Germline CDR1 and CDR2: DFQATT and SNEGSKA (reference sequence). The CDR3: CSAHLLAGKGEQYF. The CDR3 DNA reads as TGCAGTGCCCACCTGCTAGCGGGGAAAGGGGAGCAGTACTTC.

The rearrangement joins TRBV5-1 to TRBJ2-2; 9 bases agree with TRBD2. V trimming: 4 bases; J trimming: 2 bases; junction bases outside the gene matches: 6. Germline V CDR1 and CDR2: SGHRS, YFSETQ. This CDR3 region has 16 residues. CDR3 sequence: CASSVALAGNTGELFF. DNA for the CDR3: TGCGCCAGCAGCGTTGCTCTAGCGGGAAACACCGGGGAGCTGTTTTTT.